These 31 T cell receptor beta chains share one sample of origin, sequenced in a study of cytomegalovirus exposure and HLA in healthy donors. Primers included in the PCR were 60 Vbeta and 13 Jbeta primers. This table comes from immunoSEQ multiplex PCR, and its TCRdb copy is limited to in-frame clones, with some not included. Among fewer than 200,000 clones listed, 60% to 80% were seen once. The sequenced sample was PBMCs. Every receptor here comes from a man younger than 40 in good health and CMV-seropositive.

CDR3 amino acids: CATLRGVYGYTF. In DNA, the CDR3 is TGTGCCACCCTGCGGGGGGTCTATGGCTACACCTTC. V and J are TRBV6-1 and TRBJ1-2; D might be TRBD1 (5 bases). Trimming removed 10 bases from V and 4 bases from J, with 13 bases in between. CDR1 is MNHNS, CDR2 SASEGT, per germline. The CDR3 is made up of 12 amino acids.

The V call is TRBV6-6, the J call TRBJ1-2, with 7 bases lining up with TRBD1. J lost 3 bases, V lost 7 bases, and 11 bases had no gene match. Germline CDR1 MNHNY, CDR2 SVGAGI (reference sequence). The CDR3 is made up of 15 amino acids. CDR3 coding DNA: TGTGCCAGCATTCCACAGGGGAAGGGGGACTATGGCTACACCTTC. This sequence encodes CASIPQGKGDYGYTF.

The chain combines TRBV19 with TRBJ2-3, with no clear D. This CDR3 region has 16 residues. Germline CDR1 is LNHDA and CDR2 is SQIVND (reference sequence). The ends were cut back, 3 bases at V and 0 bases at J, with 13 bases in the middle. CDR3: CASSISLVTSTDTQYF. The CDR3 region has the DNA TGTGCCAGTAGTATCTCGCTAGTTACTAGCACAGATACGCAGTATTTT.

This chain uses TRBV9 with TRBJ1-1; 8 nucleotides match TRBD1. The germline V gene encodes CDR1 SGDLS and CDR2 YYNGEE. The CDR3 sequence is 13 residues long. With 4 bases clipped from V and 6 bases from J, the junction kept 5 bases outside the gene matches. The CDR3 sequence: CASSPLQGAEAFF. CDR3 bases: TGTGCCAGCAGCCCGCTACAGGGGGCTGAAGCTTTCTTT.

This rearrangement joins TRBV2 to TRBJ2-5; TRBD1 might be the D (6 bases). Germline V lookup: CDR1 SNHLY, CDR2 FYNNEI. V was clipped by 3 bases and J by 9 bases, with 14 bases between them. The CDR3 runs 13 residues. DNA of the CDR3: TGTGCCAGCAGTGACAGGGGTACGGCGGCCCAGTACTTC. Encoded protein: CASSDRGTAAQYF.

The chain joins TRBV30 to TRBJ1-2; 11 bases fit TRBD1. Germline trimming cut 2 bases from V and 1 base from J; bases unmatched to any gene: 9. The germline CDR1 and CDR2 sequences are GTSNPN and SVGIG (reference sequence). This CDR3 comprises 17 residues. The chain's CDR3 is CAWSFYPGTGGNYGYTF. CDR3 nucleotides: TGTGCCTGGAGTTTCTATCCCGGGACAGGGGGTAACTATGGCTACACCTTC.

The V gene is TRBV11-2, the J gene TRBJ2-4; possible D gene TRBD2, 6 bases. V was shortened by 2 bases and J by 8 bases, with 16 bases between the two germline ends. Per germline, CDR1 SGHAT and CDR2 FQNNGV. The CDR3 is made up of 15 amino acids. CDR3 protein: CASSLLGGDSDIQYF. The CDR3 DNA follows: TGTGCCAGCAGCTTACTCGGCGGGGATTCGGACATTCAGTACTTC. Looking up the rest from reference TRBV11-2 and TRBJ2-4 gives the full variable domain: EAGVAQSPRYKIIEKRQSVAFWCNPISGHATLYWYQQILGQGPKLLIQFQNNGVVDDSQLPKDRFSAERLKGVDSTLKIQPAKLEDSAVYLCASSLLGGDSDIQYFGAGTRLSVL.

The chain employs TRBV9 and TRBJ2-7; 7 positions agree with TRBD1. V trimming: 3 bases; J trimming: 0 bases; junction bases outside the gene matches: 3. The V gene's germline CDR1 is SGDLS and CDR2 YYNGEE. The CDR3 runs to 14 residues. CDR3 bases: TGTGCCAGCAGCGCCTCAGGGGGCTCCTACGAGCAGTACTTC. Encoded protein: CASSASGGSYEQYF. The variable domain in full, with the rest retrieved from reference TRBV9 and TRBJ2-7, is DSGVTQTPKHLITATGQRVTLRCSPRSGDLSVYWYQQSLDQGLQFLIQYYNGEERAKGNILERFSAQQFPDLHSELNLSSLELGDSALYFCASSASGGSYEQYFGPGTRLTVT.

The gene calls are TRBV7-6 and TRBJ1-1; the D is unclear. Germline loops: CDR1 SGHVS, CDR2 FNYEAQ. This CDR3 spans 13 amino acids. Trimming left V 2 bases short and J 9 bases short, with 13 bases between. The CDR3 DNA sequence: TGTGCCAGCAGCTTATCCTTAGAGGAGAAAGCTTTCTTT. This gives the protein CASSLSLEEKAFF. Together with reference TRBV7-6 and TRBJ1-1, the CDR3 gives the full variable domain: GAGVSQSPRYKVTKRGQDVALRCDPISGHVSLYWYRQALGQGPEFLTYFNYEAQQDKSGLPNDRFSAERPEGSISTLTIQRTEQRDSAMYRCASSLSLEEKAFFGQGTRLTVV.

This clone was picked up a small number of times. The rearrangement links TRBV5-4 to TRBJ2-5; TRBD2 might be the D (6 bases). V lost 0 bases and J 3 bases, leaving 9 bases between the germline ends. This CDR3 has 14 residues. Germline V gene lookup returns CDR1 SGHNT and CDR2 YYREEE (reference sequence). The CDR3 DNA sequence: TGTGCCAGCAGCTTGGGCGGGGCCGAAGAGACCCAGTACTTC. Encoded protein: CASSLGGAEETQYF. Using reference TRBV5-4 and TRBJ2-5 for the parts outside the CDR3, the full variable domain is ETGVTQSPTHLIKTRGQQVTLRCSSQSGHNTVSWYQQALGQGPQFIFQYYREEENGRGNFPPRFSGLQFPNYSSELNVNALELDDSALYLCASSLGGAEETQYFGPGTRLLVL.

The CDR3 coding sequence is TGTGCCAGCAGTTCCCTCTACGAGCAGTACTTC. This gives the protein CASSSLYEQYF. The chain joins TRBV27 to TRBJ2-7; D is ambiguous. CDR1 and CDR2 from the germline V gene are MNHEY and SMNVEV (reference sequence). The CDR3 is 11 amino acids. V gave up 4 bases and J gave up 3 bases, with 4 bases separating them.

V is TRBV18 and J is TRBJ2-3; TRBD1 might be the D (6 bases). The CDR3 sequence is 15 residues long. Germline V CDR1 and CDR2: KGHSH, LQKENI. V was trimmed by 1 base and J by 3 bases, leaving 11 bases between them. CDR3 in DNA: TGTGCCAGCTCACCACGGGACATCTTAACAGATACGCAGTATTTT. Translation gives CASSPRDILTDTQYF.

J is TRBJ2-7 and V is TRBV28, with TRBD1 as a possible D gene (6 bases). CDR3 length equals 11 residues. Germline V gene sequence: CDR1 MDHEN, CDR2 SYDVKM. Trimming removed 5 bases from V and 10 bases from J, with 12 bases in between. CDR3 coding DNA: TGTGCCAGCAGTGTCGAGGGGGAACAGTACTTC. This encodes CASSVEGEQYF.

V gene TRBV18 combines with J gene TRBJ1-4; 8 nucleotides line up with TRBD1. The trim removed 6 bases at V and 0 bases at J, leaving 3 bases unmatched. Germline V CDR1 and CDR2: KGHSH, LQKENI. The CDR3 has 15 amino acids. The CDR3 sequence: CASSQGQATNEKLFF. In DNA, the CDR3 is TGTGCCAGCTCGCAGGGACAGGCAACTAATGAAAAACTGTTTTTT.

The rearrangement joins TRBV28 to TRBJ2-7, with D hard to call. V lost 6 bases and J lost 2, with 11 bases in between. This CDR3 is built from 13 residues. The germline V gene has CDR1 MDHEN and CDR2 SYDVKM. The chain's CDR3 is CASRHRVTYEQYF. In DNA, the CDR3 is TGTGCCAGCAGACACCGGGTCACCTACGAGCAGTACTTC.

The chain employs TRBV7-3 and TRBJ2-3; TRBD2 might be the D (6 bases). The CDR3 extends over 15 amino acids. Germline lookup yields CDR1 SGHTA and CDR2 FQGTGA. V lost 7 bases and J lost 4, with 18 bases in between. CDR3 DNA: TGTGCCAGCACCCCTGGAGGACTATCCTCAGATACGCAGTATTTT. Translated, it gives CASTPGGLSSDTQYF.

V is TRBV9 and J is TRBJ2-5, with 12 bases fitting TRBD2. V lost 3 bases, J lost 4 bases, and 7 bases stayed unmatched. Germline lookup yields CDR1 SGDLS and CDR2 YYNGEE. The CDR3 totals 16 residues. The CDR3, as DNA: TGTGCCAGCAGCGCCCCGGGACTAGCGGGTTCAGAGACCCAGTACTTC. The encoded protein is CASSAPGLAGSETQYF.

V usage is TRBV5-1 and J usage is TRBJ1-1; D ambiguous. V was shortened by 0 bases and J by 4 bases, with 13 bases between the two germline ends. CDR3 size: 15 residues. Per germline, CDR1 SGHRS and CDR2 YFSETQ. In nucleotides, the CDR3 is TGCGCCAGCAGCTTGGCGTGGGTCGAGGGCACTGAAGCTTTCTTT. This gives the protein CASSLAWVEGTEAFF.

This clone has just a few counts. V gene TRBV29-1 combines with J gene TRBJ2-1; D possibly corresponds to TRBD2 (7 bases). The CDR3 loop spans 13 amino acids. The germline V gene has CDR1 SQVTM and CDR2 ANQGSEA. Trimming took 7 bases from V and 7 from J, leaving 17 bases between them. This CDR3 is CSAFGGAANEQFF. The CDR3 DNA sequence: TGCAGCGCCTTTGGGGGGGCAGCGAATGAGCAGTTCTTC.

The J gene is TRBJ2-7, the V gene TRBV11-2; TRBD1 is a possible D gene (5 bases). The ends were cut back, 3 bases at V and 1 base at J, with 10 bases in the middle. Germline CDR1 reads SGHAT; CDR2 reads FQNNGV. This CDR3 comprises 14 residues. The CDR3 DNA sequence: TGTGCCAGCAGCTTTCCAGGGCTGTCCTACGAGCAGTACTTC. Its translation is CASSFPGLSYEQYF.

CDR3 protein: CASSLGQGGETQYF. CDR3 DNA: TGCGCCAGCAGCTTGGGACAGGGCGGGGAGACCCAGTACTTC. The chain combines TRBV5-1 with TRBJ2-5, with TRBD1 identical over 7 bases. Looked up from germline, CDR1 is SGHRS and CDR2 is YFSETQ. The CDR3 sequence is 14 residues long. V lost 0 bases, J lost 5 bases, and 4 bases stayed unmatched. Together with reference TRBV5-1 and TRBJ2-5, the CDR3 gives the full variable domain: KAGVTQTPRYLIKTRGQQVTLSCSPISGHRSVSWYQQTPGQGLQFLFEYFSETQRNKGNFPGRFSGRQFSNSRSEMNVSTLELGDSALYLCASSLGQGGETQYFGPGTRLLVL.

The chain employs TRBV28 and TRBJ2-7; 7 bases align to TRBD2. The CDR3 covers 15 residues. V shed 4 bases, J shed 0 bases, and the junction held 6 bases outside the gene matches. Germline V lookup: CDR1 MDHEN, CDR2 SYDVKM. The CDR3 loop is CASSSWGGSSYEQYF. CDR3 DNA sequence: TGTGCCAGCAGTTCTTGGGGGGGTTCCTCCTACGAGCAGTACTTC. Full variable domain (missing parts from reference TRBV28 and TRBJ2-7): DVKVTQSSRYLVKRTGEKVFLECVQDMDHENMFWYRQDPGLGLRLIYFSYDVKMKEKGDIPEGYSVSREKKERFSLILESASTNQTSMYLCASSSWGGSSYEQYFGPGTRLTVT.

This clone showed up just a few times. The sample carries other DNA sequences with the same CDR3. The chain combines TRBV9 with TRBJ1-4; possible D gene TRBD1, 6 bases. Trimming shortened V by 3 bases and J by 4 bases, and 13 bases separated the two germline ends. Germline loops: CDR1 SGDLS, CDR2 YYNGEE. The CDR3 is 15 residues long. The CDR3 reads CASSGGQGYNEKLFF. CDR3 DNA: TGTGCCAGCAGCGGGGGACAAGGCTATAATGAAAAACTGTTTTTT. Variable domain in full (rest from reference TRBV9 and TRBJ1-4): DSGVTQTPKHLITATGQRVTLRCSPRSGDLSVYWYQQSLDQGLQFLIQYYNGEERAKGNILERFSAQQFPDLHSELNLSSLELGDSALYFCASSGGQGYNEKLFFGSGTQLSVL.

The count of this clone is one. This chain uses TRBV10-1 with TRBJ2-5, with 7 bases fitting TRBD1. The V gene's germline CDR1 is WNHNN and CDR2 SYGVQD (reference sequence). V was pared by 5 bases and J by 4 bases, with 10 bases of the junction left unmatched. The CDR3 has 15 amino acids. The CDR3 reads CASSPGQEVGETQYF. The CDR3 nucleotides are TGCGCCAGCAGTCCCGGACAGGAGGTCGGAGAGACCCAGTACTTC.

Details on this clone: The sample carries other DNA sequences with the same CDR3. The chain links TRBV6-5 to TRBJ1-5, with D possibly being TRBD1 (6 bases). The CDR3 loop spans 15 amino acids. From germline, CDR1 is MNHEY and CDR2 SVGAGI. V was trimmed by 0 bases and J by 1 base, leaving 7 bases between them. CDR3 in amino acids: CASSYSGQSNQPQHF. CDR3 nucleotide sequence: TGTGCCAGCAGTTACTCCGGACAGAGCAATCAGCCCCAGCATTTT.

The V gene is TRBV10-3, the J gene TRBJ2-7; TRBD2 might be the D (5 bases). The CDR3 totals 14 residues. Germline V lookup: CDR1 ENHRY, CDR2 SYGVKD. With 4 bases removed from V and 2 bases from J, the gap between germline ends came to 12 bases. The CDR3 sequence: CAISGGSIAYEQYF. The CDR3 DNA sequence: TGTGCCATCAGTGGTGGGAGTATCGCCTACGAGCAGTACTTC.

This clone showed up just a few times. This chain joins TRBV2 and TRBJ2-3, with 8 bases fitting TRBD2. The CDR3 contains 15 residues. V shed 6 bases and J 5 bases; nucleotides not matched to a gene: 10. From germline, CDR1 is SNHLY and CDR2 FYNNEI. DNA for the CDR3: TGTGCCAGCAGGCCGACTAGCGTGACTGGAGATACGCAGTATTTT. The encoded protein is CASRPTSVTGDTQYF. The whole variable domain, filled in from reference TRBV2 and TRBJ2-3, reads EPEVTQTPSHQVTQMGQEVILRCVPISNHLYFYWYRQILGQKVEFLVSFYNNEISEKSEIFDDQFSVERPDGSNFTLKIRSTKLEDSAMYFCASRPTSVTGDTQYFGPGTRLTVL.

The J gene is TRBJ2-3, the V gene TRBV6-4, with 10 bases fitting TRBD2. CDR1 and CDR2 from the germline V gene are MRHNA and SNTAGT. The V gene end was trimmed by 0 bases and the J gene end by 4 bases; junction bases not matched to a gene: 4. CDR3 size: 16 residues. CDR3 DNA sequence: TGTGCCAGCAGTGACTCGGAGCGGGGGGGCGCAGATACGCAGTATTTT. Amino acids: CASSDSERGGADTQYF.

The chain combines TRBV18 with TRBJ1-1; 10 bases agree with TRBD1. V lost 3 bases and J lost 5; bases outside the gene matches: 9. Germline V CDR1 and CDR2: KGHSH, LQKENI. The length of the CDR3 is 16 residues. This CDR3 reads CASSPGQGRFKTEAFF. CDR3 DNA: TGTGCCAGCTCACCGGGACAGGGGCGATTTAAGACTGAAGCTTTCTTT.

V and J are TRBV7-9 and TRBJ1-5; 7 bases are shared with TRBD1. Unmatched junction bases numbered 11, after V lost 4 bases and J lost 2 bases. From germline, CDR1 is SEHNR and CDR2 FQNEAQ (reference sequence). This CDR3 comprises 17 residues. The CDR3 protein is CASSSDREAGGNQPQHF. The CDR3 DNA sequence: TGTGCCAGCAGCTCTGACAGGGAAGCAGGTGGCAATCAGCCCCAGCATTTT.

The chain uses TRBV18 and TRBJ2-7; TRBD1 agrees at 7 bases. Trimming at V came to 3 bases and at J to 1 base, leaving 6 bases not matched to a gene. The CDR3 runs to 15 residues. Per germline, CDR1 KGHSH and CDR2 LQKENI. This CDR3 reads CASSPRAQGSYEQYF. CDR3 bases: TGTGCCAGCTCACCTAGAGCACAGGGGTCCTACGAGCAGTACTTC.